These T cell receptor beta chains were read from a single sample in a study of T cell repertoires in cytomegalovirus infection. These receptors are not linked to any known antigen. TCRdb recomputed calls from the reads with MiXCR, one row per CDR3 protein. Of 150,000 to 200,000 distinct CDR3 sequences in the sample, roughly a fifth were seen once. This specimen consisted of CD8+ T cells from cultured PBMCs, obtained from culture after CMV antigen stimulation. These receptors came from a human donor in good health (CMV status not recorded). Some clones in this sample may be carry-over from other donors' samples. Each CDR3 is given with its conserved first and last residue. The D gene is left open where the match is weak. Size values are once, few and many counts, or a class for expanded clones, and some rows have none.

D gene	V gene	clone size	J gene	CDR3 length	CDR3 protein	CDR3 DNA
NA	TRBV4-1	NA	TRBJ1-1	17	CASSQDSVGVMNTEAFF	TGCGCCAGCAGCCAAGATTCAGTCGGGGTCATGAACACTGAAGCTTTCTTT
TRBD1	TRBV7-8	NA	TRBJ2-7	16	CASSLRQGEPSYEQYF	TGTGCCAGCAGCTTACGTCAGGGGGAACCCTCGTACGAGCAGTACTTC
TRBD2	TRBV5-6	few	TRBJ2-1	17	CASRSKRLAGANNEQFF	TGTGCCAGCAGATCTAAACGACTAGCGGGGGCCAACAATGAGCAGTTCTTC
NA	TRBV30	few	TRBJ2-4	14	CAWDPGFGKNIQYF	TGTGCCTGGGATCCGGGGTTCGGCAAAAACATTCAGTACTTC
TRBD1	TRBV9	few	TRBJ2-3	16	CASSLRTGGAADTQYF	TGTGCCAGCAGCCTCCGGACAGGGGGCGCGGCAGATACGCAGTATTTT
NA	TRBV7-2	few	TRBJ1-6	16	CASSLESPTYNSPLHF	TGTGCCAGCAGCTTAGAATCTCCGACCTATAATTCACCCCTCCACTTT
TRBD1	TRBV7-8	NA	TRBJ2-3	15	CASSFRGRDTDTQYF	TGTGCCAGCAGCTTTAGGGGGCGCGACACAGATACGCAGTATTTT
TRBD2	TRBV7-2	NA	TRBJ2-3	19	CASSLPQPGLAGGTDTQYF	TGTGCCAGCAGCTTACCACAACCGGGACTAGCGGGGGGCACAGATACGCAGTATTTT
NA	TRBV7-2	NA	TRBJ2-6	15	CASSSSGTGANVLTF	TGTGCCAGCAGCTCATCCGGGACTGGGGCCAACGTCCTGACTTTC
NA	TRBV4-1	few	TRBJ2-5	14	CASSQFGLSETQYF	TGCGCCAGCAGCCAATTTGGTCTATCAGAGACCCAGTACTTC
NA	TRBV7-6	few	TRBJ1-1	13	CASSLGRGSEAFF	TGTGCCAGCAGCTTAGGGAGGGGGTCCGAAGCTTTCTTT
NA	TRBV7-8	few	TRBJ1-4	12	CASSLARGKLFF	TGTGCCAGCAGCTTAGCAAGGGGAAAACTGTTTTTT
NA	TRBV12-3/TRBV12-4	NA	TRBJ2-5	12	CASGPGGETQYF	TGTGCCAGCGGCCCCGGGGGAGAGACCCAGTACTTC
TRBD1	TRBV7-2	NA	TRBJ1-4	17	CASSPSPDRAGVEKLFF	TGTGCCAGCAGCCCTTCACCCGACAGGGCTGGAGTAGAAAAACTGTTTTTT
NA	TRBV12-3/TRBV12-4	NA	TRBJ1-4	12	CASRSGVEKLFF	TGTGCCAGCAGGTCAGGGGTTGAAAAACTGTTTTTT
NA	TRBV2	NA	TRBJ2-2	15	CAIEGRGANTGELFF	TGTGCCATTGAGGGCAGGGGTGCGAACACCGGGGAGCTGTTTTTT
TRBD1	TRBV7-9	few	TRBJ1-1	17	CASSGWPTGTVDTEAFF	TGTGCCAGCAGCGGTTGGCCGACCGGGACAGTGGACACTGAAGCTTTCTTT
NA	TRBV9	NA	TRBJ2-1	13	CASSQHGGNEQFF	TGTGCCAGCAGCCAGCATGGAGGGAATGAGCAGTTCTTC
NA	TRBV5-1	many	TRBJ2-1	16	CASSPSGTAEYNEQFF	TGCGCCAGCAGCCCTTCGGGGACGGCAGAATACAATGAGCAGTTCTTC
NA	TRBV11-2	NA	TRBJ2-2	13	CASSYGALGELFF	TGTGCCAGCAGTTACGGGGCCCTCGGGGAGCTGTTTTTT
NA	TRBV7-2	few	TRBJ1-2	16	CASSPEGVGSYYGYTF	TGTGCCAGCAGCCCCGAGGGTGTAGGGTCATACTATGGCTACACCTTC
NA	TRBV2	NA	TRBJ1-5	15	CASSGGRISNQPQHF	TGTGCCAGCAGTGGGGGACGGATTAGCAATCAGCCCCAGCATTTT
NA	TRBV27	few	TRBJ1-2	13	CASSLTTRDGYTF	TGTGCCAGCAGTTTAACCACCCGGGATGGCTACACCTTC
TRBD1	TRBV7-8	NA	TRBJ2-1	13	CASLGYRGDGQFF	TGTGCCAGCTTGGGATACAGGGGCGATGGGCAGTTCTTC
TRBD1	TRBV10-3	few	TRBJ2-1	15	CAILRTGGTGNEQFF	TGTGCCATCTTAAGGACAGGGGGTACGGGCAATGAGCAGTTCTTC
TRBD1	TRBV20-1	NA	TRBJ1-2	16	CSARGNPGTGGGGYTF	TGCAGTGCTAGAGGCAACCCCGGGACAGGGGGGGGCGGCTACACCTTC
TRBD1	TRBV4-1	NA	TRBJ1-6	15	CASSQDDRGNSPLHF	TGCGCCAGCAGCCAAGATGACAGGGGGAATTCACCCCTCCACTTT
TRBD2	TRBV12-3/TRBV12-4	NA	TRBJ2-7	17	CASSSHGLAGGTYEQYF	TGTGCCAGCAGTTCCCACGGTCTAGCGGGGGGAACCTACGAGCAGTACTTC
NA	TRBV7-2	once	TRBJ2-7	15	CASSLRSADTYEQYF	TGTGCCAGCAGCCTGCGATCGGCGGATACCTACGAGCAGTACTTC